The rows below give T cell receptor beta chains drawn from one sample of a study of cytomegalovirus exposure and HLA in healthy donors. Generated by immunoSEQ multiplex PCR, the TCRdb table keeps only in-frame clones and is missing some. The table records more than 150,000 clones, approximately 73% of them present only once. The material sequenced was PBMCs. The receptor source for this set is a woman aged 25-40 years in good health and CMV-seropositive. Both conserved end residues are part of each CDR3. D genes are given only for firm matches. Where a row states a size, it is once, few, many or the class of an expanded clone; other rows omit it.

clone_size cdr3_length j_call v_call d_call cdr3_nt cdr3_aa
NA 15 TRBJ1-5 TRBV5-5 NA TGTGCCAGCAGCTTGGGTCAGGATAGCAATCAGCCCCAGCATTTT CASSLGQDSNQPQHF
NA 15 TRBJ2-3 TRBV28 TRBD2 TGTGCCAGCAGTCCGCCGGGGGGGGCGACAGATACGCAGTATTTT CASSPPGGATDTQYF
NA 15 TRBJ2-7 TRBV14 NA TGTGCCAGCAGCCGATACGTAGGGGGTTTCTACGAGCAGTACTTC CASSRYVGGFYEQYF
NA 16 TRBJ2-5 TRBV25-1 TRBD1 TGTGCCAGCAGTGCAGGACAGGGCTACATTCAAGAGACCCAGTACTTC CASSAGQGYIQETQYF
NA 15 TRBJ1-5 TRBV7-2 NA TGTGCCAGCAGCTCCCGGGGGGGGCCTGGTCAGCCCCAGCATTTT CASSSRGGPGQPQHF
NA 14 TRBJ2-3 TRBV28 TRBD1 TGTGCCAGTCAACAGGGGGCTAGCACAGATACGCAGTATTTT CASQQGASTDTQYF
once 15 TRBJ2-1 TRBV5-1 TRBD2 TGCGCCAGCAGCTTGGTGGGGACTACCTACAATGAGCAGTTCTTC CASSLVGTTYNEQFF
few 16 TRBJ1-2 TRBV5-4 TRBD1 TGTGCCAGCAGCTTGGGACAGGGCGGGTCAGGCTCCGGCTACACCTTC CASSLGQGGSGSGYTF
NA 15 TRBJ2-7 TRBV9 TRBD1 TGTGCCAGCAGCTCGCCGGGACAGGGTACCTACGAGCAGTACTTC CASSSPGQGTYEQYF
NA 15 TRBJ2-1 TRBV9 NA TGTGCCAGCAGCCCCGAGGGAGGGGGGACAAATGAGCAGTTCTTC CASSPEGGGTNEQFF
NA 16 TRBJ2-7 TRBV2 TRBD1 TGTGCCAGCAGGGGGGACATCCGGACAGGGGTGAAAGAGCAGTACTTC CASRGDIRTGVKEQYF
NA 18 TRBJ2-2 TRBV4-1 NA TGCGCCAGCAGCCAAGTGGGAGGGGGGGCCTCTAGAACCGGGGAGCTGTTTTTT CASSQVGGGASRTGELFF
NA 11 TRBJ1-2 TRBV29-1 NA TGCAGCGTCAGGGGAGGGGATGGCTACACCTTC CSVRGGDGYTF
NA 16 TRBJ2-3 TRBV18 TRBD1 TGTGCCAGCTCACCTTTGGGGACAGGGAGCACAGATACGCAGTATTTT CASSPLGTGSTDTQYF
NA 13 TRBJ2-2 TRBV6-1 NA TGTGCCAGCAGTGACCCGAGAGCCGGGGAGCTGTTTTTT CASSDPRAGELFF
NA 15 TRBJ2-5 TRBV5-1 NA TGCGCCAGCAGCCCGGGGGCGGGGGCTCGAGAGACCCAGTACTTC CASSPGAGARETQYF
NA 16 TRBJ1-3 TRBV7-2 TRBD1 TGTGCCAGCAGCTTCGGGACAGCAAGCTCTGGAAACACCATATATTTT CASSFGTASSGNTIYF
few 14 TRBJ2-4 TRBV5-1 NA TGCGCCAGCAGCTTACGTCAGGGTAGGGACATTCAGTACTTC CASSLRQGRDIQYF
NA 14 TRBJ1-1 TRBV5-1 NA TGCGCCAGCAGCTCCCAGGGTTCCCTCACTGAAGCTTTCTTT CASSSQGSLTEAFF
NA 15 TRBJ1-2 TRBV23-1 TRBD1 TGCGCCAGCAGTCCTCACCGGACAGGGGCCTATGGCTACACCTTC CASSPHRTGAYGYTF
NA 13 TRBJ1-4 TRBV6-5 NA TGTGCCACCGCGGCAGGGATCAATGAAAAACTGTTTTTT CATAAGINEKLFF
NA 17 TRBJ2-5 TRBV7-2 TRBD2 TGTGCCAGCAGCTTAGTTGGACTAGCGGGGGGTCAAGAGACCCAGTACTTC CASSLVGLAGGQETQYF
NA 13 TRBJ2-7 TRBV14 NA TGTGCCAGCAGCCAAGCCCGCGTCCACGAGCAGTACTTC CASSQARVHEQYF
NA 14 TRBJ2-7 TRBV9 NA TGTGCCAGCAGCCCCTTTGCGGAGACCTACGAGCAGTACTTC CASSPFAETYEQYF
NA 13 TRBJ1-2 TRBV5-1 NA TGCGCCAGCAGCTTTTCAGTGGTTGATGGCTACACCTTC CASSFSVVDGYTF
NA 16 TRBJ2-3 TRBV5-1 TRBD2 TGCGCCAGCAGCCCCTTAGCGGGCCCGGCGGTAGATACGCAGTATTTT CASSPLAGPAVDTQYF
once 14 TRBJ1-5 TRBV6-6 NA TGTGCCAGCATTAGGACAGCCGCGGATCAGCCCCAGCATTTT CASIRTAADQPQHF
NA 18 TRBJ2-3 TRBV4-2 NA TGTGCCAGCAGCCAAGTAGGCGGGGGCCTCGCCCTAACAGATACGCAGTATTTT CASSQVGGGLALTDTQYF
NA 14 TRBJ2-1 TRBV10-3 NA TGTGCCATCAGTGCGGAGACCCCTTACAATGAGCAGTTCTTC CAISAETPYNEQFF
NA 12 TRBJ1-2 TRBV6-6 NA TGTGCCAGCAGAGACTGGGCGGGGGGCTACACCTTC CASRDWAGGYTF
NA 14 TRBJ2-7 TRBV27 TRBD1 TGTGCCAGCAGACCTGGACAGGCTCGCTACGAGCAGTACTTC CASRPGQARYEQYF
few 13 TRBJ2-7 TRBV6-6 NA TGTGCCACCCGTCCTGGGGCAGTCTACGAGCAGTACTTC CATRPGAVYEQYF
NA 13 TRBJ1-1 TRBV10-3 NA TGTGCCATCAGTGAGCACAAAAACACTGAAGCTTTCTTT CAISEHKNTEAFF
NA 13 TRBJ2-7 TRBV27 TRBD2 TGTGCCAGCAGTCGCGGGGGAAACTACGAGCAGTACTTC CASSRGGNYEQYF
NA 14 TRBJ2-1 TRBV18 NA TGTGCCAGCTCACCCTCCGGGGGATACAATGAGCAGTTCTTC CASSPSGGYNEQFF
once 14 TRBJ2-7 TRBV28 TRBD1 TGTGCCAGCAGGCTCGGACAGGGGGCATACGAGCAGTACTTC CASRLGQGAYEQYF
few 17 TRBJ1-5 TRBV7-2 TRBD1 TGTGCCAGCAGCTTAGCTGCAGGGGGCCAGGGCAATCAGCCCCAGCATTTT CASSLAAGGQGNQPQHF
few 12 TRBJ2-1 TRBV7-2 NA TGTGCCAGCAGCTTTCAGGGGGGTGAGCAGTTCTTC CASSFQGGEQFF
NA 12 TRBJ2-1 TRBV5-4 NA TGTGCCAGCAGCTTGCCCGGGAATGAGCAGTTCTTC CASSLPGNEQFF
few 13 TRBJ2-7 TRBV10-3 TRBD1 TGTGCCATCAGTGAGCCCGACAGGGACGAGCAGTACTTC CAISEPDRDEQYF